A single sample gave rise to the 17 T cell receptor beta chains below, sequenced in a study of T cell responses to AZD1222 COVID-19 vaccine. Clones were sequenced by immunoSEQ multiplex PCR, and TCRdb holds only the in-frame ones, with some missing. The profile covers more than 85,000 clones, with roughly 92% appearing a single time and roughly 2.7% taken by the ten largest. This specimen consisted of peripheral blood, obtained 28 days after the second AZD1222 dose. The source of these receptors is an adult who received the AZD1222 COVID-19 vaccine.

J is TRBJ2-7 and V is TRBV11-3; 7 bases match TRBD2. Trimming at V came to 1 base and at J to 3 bases, leaving 3 bases not matched to a gene. Per germline, CDR1 SGHNT and CDR2 YENEEA. The CDR3 has 14 residues. The CDR3 is CASSLGGDYYEQYF. The DNA for the CDR3 is TGTGCCAGCAGCTTAGGGGGGGACTACTACGAGCAGTACTTC.

The chain joins TRBV7-8 to TRBJ2-7, with 9 bases fitting TRBD1. Germline CDR1 SGHVS, CDR2 FQNEAQ. This CDR3 is built from 14 residues. V was clipped by 1 base and J by 3 bases; unmatched bases: 1. Here the CDR3 DNA reads TGTGCCAGCAGCTTAGGACAGGGGGTCTACGAGCAGTACTTC. This codes for CASSLGQGVYEQYF.

This chain links TRBV7-2 with TRBJ2-3, with D perhaps given as TRBD1 or TRBD2 (6 bases each). The CDR3 spans 13 residues. The V gene lost 5 bases and the J gene lost 5 bases, with 11 bases spanning the gap. CDR1 SGHTA and CDR2 FQGNSA come from the germline V gene. CDR3 sequence reads: CASSGGPGDTQYF. In nucleotides, the CDR3 is TGTGCCAGCAGCGGGGGGCCCGGAGATACGCAGTATTTT.

This chain links TRBV11-2 with TRBJ1-2, with D possibly being TRBD1 (6 bases). V lost 0 bases and J 7 bases, leaving 9 bases between the germline ends. Germline V gene lookup returns CDR1 SGHAT and CDR2 FQNNGV. The CDR3 loop spans 13 amino acids. DNA for the CDR3: TGTGCCAGCAGCTTAGAGGGCAGGGGTGGCTACACCTTC. Amino acids: CASSLEGRGGYTF.

This sequence joins TRBV24-1 and TRBJ2-7, with D unresolved. Germline-derived CDR1 and CDR2 are KGHDR and SFDVKD. The CDR3 has 11 amino acids. V was cut by 3 bases and J by 6 bases, with 5 bases left in between. The DNA of the CDR3 is TGTGCCACCAGTGATGGCGGCGAGCAGTACTTC. Protein sequence: CATSDGGEQYF.

This clone was seen only once. The chain combines TRBV12-5 with TRBJ2-7, with TRBD1 as a possible D gene (6 bases). Looked up from germline, CDR1 is LGHNT and CDR2 is FRNRAP. V was cut by 5 bases and J by 0 bases, with 14 bases left in between. The CDR3 runs to 15 residues. CDR3 in amino acids: CASGDGQQNSYEQYF. In DNA form, the CDR3 reads TGTGCTAGTGGTGATGGACAGCAAAACTCCTACGAGCAGTACTTC.

The chain employs TRBV18 and TRBJ1-4; 10 bases fit TRBD1. Trimming removed 4 bases from V and 7 bases from J; junction bases left unmatched: 3. Per the germline V gene, CDR1 is KGHSH and CDR2 is LQKENI. This CDR3 region has 14 residues. The CDR3 loop is CASSHGTGVEKLFF. The CDR3 coding sequence is TGTGCCAGCTCACACGGGACAGGGGTTGAAAAACTGTTTTTT.

This chain uses TRBV28 with TRBJ1-2, with 11 bases lining up with TRBD1. V was clipped by 10 bases and J by 4 bases; unmatched bases: 20. The CDR3 spans 18 residues. The germline CDR1 and CDR2 sequences are MDHEN and SYDVKM. CDR3 region: CATIVGGTGGTGLYGYTF. In DNA, the CDR3 is TGTGCCACGATCGTGGGGGGGACAGGGGGAACCGGACTCTATGGCTACACCTTC.

This clone was counted a few times. The chain couples TRBV19 to TRBJ1-5; possibly TRBD1 for D (6 bases). Germline CDR1 and CDR2: LNHDA and SQIVND (reference sequence). V shed 6 bases and J shed 6 bases, with 9 bases lying between them. This CDR3 is built from 12 residues. Here the CDR3 DNA reads TGTGCCAGTAGGGCAGGGGCTCAGCCCCAGCATTTT. Protein sequence: CASRAGAQPQHF. Filled out from reference TRBV19 and TRBJ1-5, the complete variable domain reads DGGITQSPKYLFRKEGQNVTLSCEQNLNHDAMYWYRQDPGQGLRLIYYSQIVNDFQKGDIAEGYSVSREKKESFPLTVTSAQKNPTAFYLCASRAGAQPQHFGDGTRLSIL.

The chain uses TRBV7-9 and TRBJ2-7, with 8 bases matching TRBD1. The V and J ends lost 5 bases and 7 bases, in that order; junction bases with no gene match: 7. The length of the CDR3 is 13 residues. Germline lookup yields CDR1 SEHNR and CDR2 FQNEAQ (reference sequence). The CDR3: CASSRDRGVEQYF. The CDR3 DNA is TGTGCCAGCAGCCGCGACAGGGGAGTAGAGCAGTACTTC.

The V call is TRBV11-1, the J call TRBJ2-5, with D possibly TRBD2 on 6 matching bases. This CDR3 contains 16 residues. With 5 bases removed from V and 0 bases from J, the gap between germline ends came to 16 bases. Germline V gene sequence: CDR1 SGHAT, CDR2 FQDESV (reference sequence). The CDR3 is CASSEVNGGYQETQYF. In nucleotides, the CDR3 is TGTGCCAGCAGCGAAGTAAATGGGGGGTACCAAGAGACCCAGTACTTC.

V usage is TRBV2 and J usage is TRBJ2-7, with D perhaps matching TRBD2 (7 bases). V gave up 4 bases and J gave up 4 bases, with 14 bases separating them. The CDR3 extends over 14 amino acids. Germline V gives CDR1 SNHLY, CDR2 FYNNEI. The CDR3 region has the DNA TGTGCCAGCAGTGGTATAAGGGGGGGATACGAGCAGTACTTC. It yields the protein CASSGIRGGYEQYF.

The J gene is TRBJ2-5, the V gene TRBV3-1 (or the pseudogene TRBV3-2); the match to TRBD2 covers 7 bases. V dropped 2 bases and J dropped 7; count of bases not matched to a gene: 10. The CDR3 totals 15 residues. CDR1 is LGHDT and CDR2 is YNNKEL in the germline V gene (reference sequence). The CDR3 sequence: CASSQRLLALGTQYF. The CDR3 bases are TGTGCCAGCAGCCAAAGATTACTAGCGCTCGGGACCCAGTACTTC.

The chain combines TRBV19 with TRBJ2-1; 8 bases match TRBD2. The CDR3 spans 14 residues. The junction had 13 bases not matched to a gene; V was cut back by 6 bases and J by 12 bases. Germline V lookup: CDR1 LNHDA, CDR2 SQIVND (reference sequence). This CDR3 is CASSPTGGSLGQFF. The CDR3 nucleotides read TGTGCCAGTAGCCCAACGGGGGGGAGTCTTGGGCAGTTCTTC.

The V gene is TRBV20-1, the J gene TRBJ1-2; no definite D call. The CDR3 is 15 residues long. The V gene's germline CDR1 is DFQATT and CDR2 SNEGSKA (reference sequence). V shed 3 bases and J shed 5 bases, with 19 bases lying between them. The CDR3 loop is CSASSGSGRLYGYTF. CDR3 bases: TGCAGTGCTAGTTCCGGGTCAGGTCGACTTTATGGCTACACCTTC.

This clone was seen a few times. CDR3 in amino acids: CASSLVGVRSSYNSPLHF. The DNA of the CDR3 is TGCGCCAGCAGCTTGGTGGGGGTCCGGAGCTCCTATAATTCACCCCTCCACTTT. The chain carries TRBV5-1 and TRBJ1-6; D possibly corresponds to TRBD1 (5 bases). V lost 0 bases to trimming and J lost 0 bases, with 13 bases between them. This CDR3 has 18 residues. Per the germline V gene, CDR1 is SGHRS and CDR2 is YFSETQ.

This clone was seen a single time. This chain connects TRBV19 to TRBJ1-1, with 7 bases matching TRBD1. V lost 6 bases and J lost 1; bases outside the gene matches: 5. This CDR3 is built from 14 residues. Germline values: CDR1 LNHDA, CDR2 SQIVND (reference sequence). In nucleotides, the CDR3 is TGTGCCAGTAGAAGGACAGGCGAGAACACTGAAGCTTTCTTT. It yields the protein CASRRTGENTEAFF.